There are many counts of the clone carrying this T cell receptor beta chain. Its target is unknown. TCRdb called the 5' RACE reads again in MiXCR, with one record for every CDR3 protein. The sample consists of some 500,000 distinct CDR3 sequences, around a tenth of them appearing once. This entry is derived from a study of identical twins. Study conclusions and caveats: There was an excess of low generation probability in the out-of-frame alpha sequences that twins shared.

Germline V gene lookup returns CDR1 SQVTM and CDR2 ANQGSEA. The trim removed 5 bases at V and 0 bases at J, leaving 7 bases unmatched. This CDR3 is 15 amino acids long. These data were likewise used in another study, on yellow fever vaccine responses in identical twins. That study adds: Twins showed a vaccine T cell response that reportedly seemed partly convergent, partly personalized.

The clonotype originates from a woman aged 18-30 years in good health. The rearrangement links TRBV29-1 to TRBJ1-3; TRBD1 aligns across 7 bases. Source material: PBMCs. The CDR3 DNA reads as TGCAGCGTTACCGGGACAGCGATCTCTGGAAACACCATATATTTT. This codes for CSVTGTAISGNTIYF.